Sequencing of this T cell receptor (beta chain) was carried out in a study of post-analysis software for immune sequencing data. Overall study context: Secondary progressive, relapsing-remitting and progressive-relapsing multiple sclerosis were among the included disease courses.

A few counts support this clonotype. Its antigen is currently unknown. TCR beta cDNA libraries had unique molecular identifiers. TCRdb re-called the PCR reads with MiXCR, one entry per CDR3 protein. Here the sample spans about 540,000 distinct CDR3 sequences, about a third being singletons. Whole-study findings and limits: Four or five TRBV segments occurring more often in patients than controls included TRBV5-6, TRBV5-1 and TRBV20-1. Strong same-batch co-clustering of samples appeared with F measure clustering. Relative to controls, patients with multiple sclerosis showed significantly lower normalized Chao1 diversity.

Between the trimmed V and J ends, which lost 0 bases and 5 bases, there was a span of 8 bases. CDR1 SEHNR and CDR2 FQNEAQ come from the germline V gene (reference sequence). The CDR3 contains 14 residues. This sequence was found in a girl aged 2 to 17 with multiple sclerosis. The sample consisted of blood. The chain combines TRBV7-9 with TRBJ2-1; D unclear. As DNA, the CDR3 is TGTGCCAGCAGCTTAGCGTGGCTAAACAATGAGCAGTTCTTC. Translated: CASSLAWLNNEQFF.